The clone carrying this T cell receptor beta chain appeared once. The data were taken from a study of blood T cell repertoires in COVID-19. In the study overall: Spain, Italy and the United States supplied samples that represented acute and convalescent COVID-19.

Residents of around 24 US areas, aged about 18 to 89 years, made up the participants. Participants reported their clinical history, and cohort assignment relied on those reports. Original analysis: Amplification of reference gene primers was used by the study to estimate nucleated cell counts. Measured with immunoSEQ multiplex PCR; TCRdb has only the in-frame clones, and not every one. D and trimming come from the DNA, and the V and J calls and clone size come from that table. The data contain 300,000 to 400,000 clones, approximately 86% of them singletons. Trimming removed 6 bases at V and 9 bases at J, with 12 bases between. The V gene's germline CDR1 is MNHEY and CDR2 SVGAGI. The CDR3 extends over 11 amino acids.

The chain recombines TRBV6-5 with TRBJ2-7; perhaps TRBD2 as D (5 bases). The TCR comes from a woman aged 40 to 55 with acute COVID-19. Sequences were obtained from PBMCs or T cells enriched from blood (not recorded which). CDR3 amino acids: CASSTPAGQYF. Written as DNA, the CDR3 is TGTGCCAGCAGCACACCCGCGGGGCAGTACTTC.